This T cell receptor beta chain was profiled in a study of CD8+ T cells in alopecia areata. Study findings and constraints: Lesional scalp exceeded normal scalp in clonality, especially in alopecia totalis/universalis.

Treatment here: oral pan-JAK inhibitor, 5-10 mg twice daily. Those with alopecia areata gave lesional scalp punch biopsies and peripheral blood. This clone was counted between two and nine times. The target antigen is unknown. Once RNA had been extracted, it was reverse transcribed into cDNA to act as the sequencing template. Profiled with immunoSEQ multiplex PCR; TCRdb holds only in-frame clones, not every one. Here the sample spans under 250,000 clones, 66% being singletons. With 5 bases clipped from V and 1 base from J, the junction kept 9 bases outside the gene matches. CDR1 SGHRS and CDR2 YFSETQ come from the germline V gene. The CDR3 contains 16 residues.

The sequence came from a human donor with alopecia areata. The chain joins TRBV5-1 to TRBJ2-7, with 10 bases lining up with TRBD2. The sequences come from CD4+ T cells sorted from blood, collected between weeks 43 and 45, from a patient treated with tofacitinib. CDR3 sequence (DNA): TGCGCCAGCAGTGGGGAAGGACTAGCGGTTTCCTACGAGCAGTACTTC. This codes for CASSGEGLAVSYEQYF.